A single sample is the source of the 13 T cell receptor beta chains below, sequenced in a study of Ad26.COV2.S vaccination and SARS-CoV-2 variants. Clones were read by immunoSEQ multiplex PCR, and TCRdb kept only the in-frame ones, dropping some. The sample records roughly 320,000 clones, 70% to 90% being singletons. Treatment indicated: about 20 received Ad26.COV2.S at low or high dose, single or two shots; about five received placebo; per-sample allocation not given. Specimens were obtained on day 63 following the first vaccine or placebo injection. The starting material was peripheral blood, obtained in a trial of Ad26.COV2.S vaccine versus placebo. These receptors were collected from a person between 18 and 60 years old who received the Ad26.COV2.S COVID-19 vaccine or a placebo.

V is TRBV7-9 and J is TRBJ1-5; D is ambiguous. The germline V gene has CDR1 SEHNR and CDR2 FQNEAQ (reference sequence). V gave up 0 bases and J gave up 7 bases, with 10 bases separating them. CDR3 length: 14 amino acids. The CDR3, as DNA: TGTGCCAGCAGCTTAGCGCTCGAGATCCAGCCCCAGCATTTT. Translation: CASSLALEIQPQHF.

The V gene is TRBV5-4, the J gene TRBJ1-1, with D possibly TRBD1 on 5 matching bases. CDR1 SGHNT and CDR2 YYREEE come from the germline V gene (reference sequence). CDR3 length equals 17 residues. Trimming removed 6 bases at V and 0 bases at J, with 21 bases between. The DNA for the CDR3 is TGTGCCAGCATCCCTATAGGTCCGGGACGGCTGAACACTGAAGCTTTCTTT. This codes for CASIPIGPGRLNTEAFF. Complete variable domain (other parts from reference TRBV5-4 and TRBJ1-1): ETGVTQSPTHLIKTRGQQVTLRCSSQSGHNTVSWYQQALGQGPQFIFQYYREEENGRGNFPPRFSGLQFPNYSSELNVNALELDDSALYLCASIPIGPGRLNTEAFFGQGTRLTVV.

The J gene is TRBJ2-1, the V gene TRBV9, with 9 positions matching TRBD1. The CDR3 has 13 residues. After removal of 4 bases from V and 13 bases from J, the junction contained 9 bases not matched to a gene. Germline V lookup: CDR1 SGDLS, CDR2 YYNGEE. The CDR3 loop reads CASSSWTGADQFF. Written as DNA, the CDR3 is TGTGCCAGCAGCTCCTGGACAGGGGCCGATCAGTTCTTC.

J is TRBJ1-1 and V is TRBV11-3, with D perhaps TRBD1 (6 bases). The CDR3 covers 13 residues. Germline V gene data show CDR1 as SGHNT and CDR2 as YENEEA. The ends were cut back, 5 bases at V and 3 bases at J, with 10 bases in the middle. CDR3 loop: CASSRQGYTEAFF. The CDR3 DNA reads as TGTGCCAGCAGCCGCCAGGGGTACACTGAAGCTTTCTTT.

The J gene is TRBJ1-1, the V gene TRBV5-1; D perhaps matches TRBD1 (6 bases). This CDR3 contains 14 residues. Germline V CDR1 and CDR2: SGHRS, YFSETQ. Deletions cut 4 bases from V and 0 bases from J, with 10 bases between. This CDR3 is CASSAWTVNTEAFF. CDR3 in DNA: TGCGCCAGCAGCGCCTGGACAGTGAACACTGAAGCTTTCTTT.

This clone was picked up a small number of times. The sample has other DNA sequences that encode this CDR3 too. CDR3 sequence reads: CASSLSGARETQYF. DNA for the CDR3: TGTGCCAGCAGCTTGAGTGGGGCACGGGAGACCCAGTACTTC. The chain combines TRBV11-2 with TRBJ2-5; a weak D match, TRBD1 (5 bases). The CDR3 runs 14 residues. Trimming shortened V by 3 bases and J by 5 bases, and 13 bases separated the two germline ends. The V gene's germline CDR1 is SGHAT and CDR2 FQNNGV.

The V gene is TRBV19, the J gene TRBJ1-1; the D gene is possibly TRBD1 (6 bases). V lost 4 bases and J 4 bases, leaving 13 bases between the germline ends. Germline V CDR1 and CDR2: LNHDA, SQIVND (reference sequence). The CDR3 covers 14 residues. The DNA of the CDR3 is TGTGCCAGTAGTACCTTTGCAGGGGCCACTGAAGCTTTCTTT. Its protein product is CASSTFAGATEAFF.

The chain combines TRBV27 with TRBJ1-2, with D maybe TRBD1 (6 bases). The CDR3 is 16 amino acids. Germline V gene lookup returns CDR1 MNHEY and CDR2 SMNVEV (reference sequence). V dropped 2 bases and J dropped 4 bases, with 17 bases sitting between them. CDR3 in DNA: TGTGCCAGCAGTTTAAGCGCTCCTAGGGGGTCCTATGGCTACACCTTC. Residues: CASSLSAPRGSYGYTF.

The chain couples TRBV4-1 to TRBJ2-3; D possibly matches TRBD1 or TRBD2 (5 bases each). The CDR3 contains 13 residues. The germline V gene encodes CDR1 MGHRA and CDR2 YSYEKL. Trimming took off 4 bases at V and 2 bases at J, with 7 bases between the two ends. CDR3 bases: TGCGCCAGCAGCCGGGGGAACACAGATACGCAGTATTTT. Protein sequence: CASSRGNTDTQYF.

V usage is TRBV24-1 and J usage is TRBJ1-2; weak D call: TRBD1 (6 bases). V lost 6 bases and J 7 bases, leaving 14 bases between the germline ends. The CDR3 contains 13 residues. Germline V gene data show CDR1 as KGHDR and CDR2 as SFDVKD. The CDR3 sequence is CATSTGSYGGYTF. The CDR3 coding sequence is TGTGCCACCAGTACAGGGTCTTACGGTGGCTACACCTTC.

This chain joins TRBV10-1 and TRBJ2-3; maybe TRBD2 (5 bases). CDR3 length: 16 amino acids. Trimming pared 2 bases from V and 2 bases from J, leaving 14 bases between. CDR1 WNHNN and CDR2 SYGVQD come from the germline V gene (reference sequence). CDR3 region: CASSEETTPDTDTQYF. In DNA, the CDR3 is TGCGCCAGCAGTGAGGAGACTACTCCGGACACAGATACGCAGTATTTT.

The CDR3 DNA is TGTGCCAGCAGTTCGCCCTCTCCGGGACAGGGGGGATCCTACGAGCAGTACTTC. This sequence encodes CASSSPSPGQGGSYEQYF. This rearrangement joins TRBV28 to TRBJ2-7; 11 nucleotides line up with TRBD1. The V gene's germline CDR1 is MDHEN and CDR2 SYDVKM. The length of the CDR3 is 18 residues. The V segment lost 4 bases and the J segment 1 base; nucleotides outside the gene matches: 12.

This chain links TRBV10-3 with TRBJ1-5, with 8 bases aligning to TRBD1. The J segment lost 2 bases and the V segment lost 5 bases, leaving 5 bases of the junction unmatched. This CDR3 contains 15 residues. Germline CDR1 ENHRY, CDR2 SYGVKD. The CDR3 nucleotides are TGTGCCATCAGTTCCGACAGGGGCGGCAATCAGCCCCAGCATTTT. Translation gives CAISSDRGGNQPQHF.